This note documents a single T cell receptor beta chain sequence. Its antigen is unknown. This record belongs to a study of cytomegalovirus exposure and HLA in healthy donors. In the PCR, 60 Vbeta and 13 Jbeta primers were used. Profiled with immunoSEQ multiplex PCR; TCRdb holds only in-frame clones, not every one. The sample includes over 90,000 clones, 73% of them seen just once. The CDR3 loop spans 13 amino acids. Between the trimmed V and J ends, which lost 8 bases and 5 bases, there was a span of 14 bases. CDR1 and CDR2 (germline): WNHNN, SYGVQD (reference sequence). Study results and caveats: Later on, an analysis showed TCR association rates differing by HLA locus, with DRB1 the most and HLA-C the fewest. Immune exposure information available was restricted to CMV serostatus. Presence/absence analyses supposed approximately even sequencing depth among donors.

This chain connects TRBV10-1 to TRBJ2-3; D perhaps matches TRBD2 (5 bases). The clonotype was recovered from a man in his forties in good health and CMV-seronegative. Sequencing used PBMCs. The CDR3 region is CASEGPRVDTQYF. In nucleotides, the CDR3 is TGCGCCAGCGAAGGCCCGAGGGTAGATACGCAGTATTTT.